The source of this T cell receptor (beta chain) is a study of beta chain features in type 1 diabetes. This clone came up a few times. The antigen is not known. Every donor provided one heparinised blood draw, which averaged approximately 120 mL. Study findings and constraints: The study found that naive, central memory and Treg TCRB repertoires appeared more similar in patients than in healthy donors. A moderate, significant TCRB CDR3 shortening appeared in type 1 diabetes across four CD4+ subsets. For patients and controls alike, PCR might favor shorter templates to the same degree. Here, the possible influence of HLA type (on TCRB rearrangement) remained unresolved.

Trimming stripped 4 bases from V and 1 base from J, with 11 bases between. CDR3 length equals 14 residues. From germline, CDR1 is MDHEN and CDR2 SYDVKM. cDNA synthesis used the whole RNA isolate, giving expressed TCRB sequences. TCRdb's copy holds only in-frame clones and misses some; the assay was immunoSEQ multiplex PCR. The sample lists 200,000 to 300,000 clones, roughly 10% occurring once. The TCR sequence derives from a man aged 25-45 years with type 1 diabetes. This chain uses TRBV28 with TRBJ2-7; no firm D call. Specimen: naive CD4+ T cells from blood. DNA of the CDR3: TGTGCCAGCAGTTACCCCGGTGGTTCCTACGAGCAGTACTTC. Translating gives CASSYPGGSYEQYF.